Each of the 10 T cell receptor beta chains below was sequenced from the same sample in a study of T-cell memory formation after mild COVID-19. TCRdb used MiXCR to reprocess the 5' RACE reads, holding one entry per CDR3 protein. The data show 170,000 or so distinct CDR3 sequences, roughly a third seen once. Specimen: PBMCs or a T cell subset sorted from them (not recorded which). The receptors here all came from an adult woman who had mild COVID-19 (a few samples of this study predate the infection). Cell type and time point are not known.

The chain is built from TRBV4-1 and TRBJ2-7, with a possible D match to TRBD2 (5 bases). Germline CDR1 reads MGHRA; CDR2 reads YSYEKL. The V end lost 0 bases, the J end lost 0 bases, and 12 bases lay between the germline ends. There are 16 residues in the CDR3. CDR3 sequence: CASSQDPSGSSYEQYF. CDR3 nucleotides: TGCGCCAGCAGCCAAGACCCCAGCGGTAGCTCCTACGAGCAGTACTTC.

This chain joins TRBV6-6 and TRBJ1-3; D gene uncertain. V shed 4 bases and J shed 0 bases, with 10 bases lying between them. Germline V gene sequence: CDR1 MNHNY, CDR2 SVGAGI (reference sequence). The CDR3 runs 15 residues. The DNA of the CDR3 is TGTGCCAGCAGTTCCAAAGTAAACTCTGGAAACACCATATATTTT. Translation gives CASSSKVNSGNTIYF.

The chain is built from TRBV2 and TRBJ1-1; D remains unclear. This CDR3 spans 13 amino acids. V shed 9 bases and J shed 1 base, with 12 bases lying between them. Germline V gives CDR1 SNHLY, CDR2 FYNNEI. The DNA of the CDR3 is TGTGCCAGGAGTCGGACGGCGAACACTGAAGCTTTCTTT. This gives the protein CARSRTANTEAFF. Combining the CDR3 with reference TRBV2 and TRBJ1-1 gives the whole variable domain EPEVTQTPSHQVTQMGQEVILRCVPISNHLYFYWYRQILGQKVEFLVSFYNNEISEKSEIFDDQFSVERPDGSNFTLKIRSTKLEDSAMYFCARSRTANTEAFFGQGTRLTVV.

The rearrangement links TRBV28 to TRBJ1-1; D is unclear. From germline, CDR1 is MDHEN and CDR2 SYDVKM. The CDR3 runs to 13 residues. With 6 bases removed from V and 6 bases from J, the gap between germline ends came to 14 bases. The CDR3 loop is CASSIDVPAEAFF. As DNA, the CDR3 is TGTGCCAGCAGCATCGATGTCCCTGCTGAAGCTTTCTTT.

A few counts support this clonotype. This chain connects TRBV5-1 to TRBJ2-5; tentative D call: TRBD2 (5 bases). V shed 4 bases and J shed 10 bases, with 20 bases lying between them. The CDR3 covers 14 residues. Germline CDR1 and CDR2: SGHRS and YFSETQ. DNA for the CDR3: TGCGCCAGCAGCCCCAGCCAGGTGAGAGAGGGCCAGTACTTC. Protein product: CASSPSQVREGQYF.

This clonotype has only a few counts. The chain uses TRBV15 and TRBJ1-1; possible D gene TRBD1, 5 bases. The germline V and J ends were trimmed by 7 bases and 5 bases, with 20 bases remaining between them. This CDR3 has 15 residues. The germline V gene has CDR1 LNHNV and CDR2 YYDKDF (reference sequence). The CDR3 bases are TGTGCCACCACCCGAGATCCTCTTGGGGGGACTGAAGCTTTCTTT. It codes for CATTRDPLGGTEAFF.

The chain carries TRBV6-4 and TRBJ2-7; 9 bases match TRBD1. This CDR3 spans 14 amino acids. The V and J ends lost 5 bases and 6 bases, in that order; junction bases with no gene match: 8. CDR1 and CDR2 (germline): MRHNA, SNTAGT. In nucleotides, the CDR3 is TGTGCCAGCAGTACACACCGGGACAGGGTCGAGCAGTACTTC. Its translation: CASSTHRDRVEQYF.

This clonotype was counted between two and nine times. The chain combines TRBV5-1 with TRBJ1-1, with D perhaps TRBD1 (6 bases). The CDR3 length is 15 residues. Germline V gives CDR1 SGHRS, CDR2 YFSETQ. V lost 0 bases to trimming and J lost 0 bases, with 9 bases between them. CDR3 protein: CASSLAGTLNTEAFF. The CDR3 bases are TGCGCCAGCAGCTTGGCCGGGACACTGAACACTGAAGCTTTCTTT.

The V gene is TRBV6-1, the J gene TRBJ1-1; D call uncertain. With 2 bases removed from V and 8 bases from J, the gap between germline ends came to 9 bases. This CDR3 is built from 12 residues. Per germline, CDR1 MNHNS and CDR2 SASEGT. The CDR3 region has the DNA TGTGCCAGCAGTGAACACCCTTGGGAAGCTTTCTTT. Translating it yields CASSEHPWEAFF.

This chain uses TRBV4-2 with TRBJ1-4; TRBD1 agrees at 8 bases. After removal of 2 bases from V and 5 bases from J, the junction contained 13 bases not matched to a gene. This CDR3 spans 18 amino acids. Looked up from germline, CDR1 is LGHNA and CDR2 is YNFKEQ. CDR3 region: CASSQRGQDQRGNEKLFF. For the CDR3, the DNA is TGTGCCAGCAGCCAACGGGGACAGGATCAAAGGGGCAATGAAAAACTGTTTTTT.